These 8 T cell receptor beta chains originate from one sample sequenced in a study of shared clonotypes between healthy human individuals. Produced via immunoSEQ multiplex PCR; TCRdb's table is partial and in-frame only. The table shows 2 million to 2.5 million clones, with around 92% occurring only once. Sequenced material: naive CD4+ T cells from PBMCs. Documented subset: CD45RA+ positively selected. These receptors were collected from a man aged 18 to 29 in good health. Some clones in this sample may be carry-over from other donors' samples.

This rearrangement joins TRBV9 to TRBJ2-3, with TRBD2 matching 9 bases. CDR1 and CDR2 (germline): SGDLS, YYNGEE. The CDR3 consists of 17 residues. After removal of 0 bases from V and 6 bases from J, the junction contained 11 bases not matched to a gene. The CDR3 loop is CASSVGGLALLGDTQYF. In DNA form, the CDR3 reads TGTGCCAGCAGCGTAGGGGGACTAGCCCTCTTGGGGGATACGCAGTATTTT.

This sequence joins TRBV5-1 and TRBJ2-1, with D perhaps being TRBD1 or TRBD2 (7 bases each). The germline V gene has CDR1 SGHRS and CDR2 YFSETQ. Trimming shortened V by 2 bases and J by 2 bases, and 14 bases separated the two germline ends. CDR3 length equals 16 residues. CDR3 in amino acids: CASSFQGEGAYNEQFF. CDR3 nucleotides: TGCGCCAGCAGCTTCCAGGGGGAGGGGGCCTACAATGAGCAGTTCTTC.

The chain uses TRBV11-2 and TRBJ2-1; 8 nucleotides match TRBD2. The length of the CDR3 is 14 residues. CDR1 is SGHAT and CDR2 is FQNNGV in the germline V gene. With V trimmed by 4 bases and J by 6 bases, 5 bases remained unmatched. The CDR3 loop reads CASSSGTSSNEQFF. The CDR3 DNA reads as TGTGCCAGCAGCTCCGGGACTAGTTCCAATGAGCAGTTCTTC.

This clone was picked up one time. The chain uses TRBV29-1 and TRBJ2-2; no reliable D call. V was clipped by 7 bases and J by 3 bases, with 9 bases between them. CDR3 length: 12 residues. Per the germline V gene, CDR1 is SQVTM and CDR2 is ANQGSEA. As DNA, the CDR3 is TGCAGCGCTGTTCGCGACACCGGGGAGCTGTTTTTT. It codes for CSAVRDTGELFF.

Worth noting for this clone: The junction differs from germline at one of its ends, possibly a read error. The J gene is TRBJ2-1, the V gene TRBV7-2, with 7 bases identical to TRBD2. CDR3 length equals 12 residues. CDR1 SGHTA and CDR2 FQGNSA come from the germline V gene. The CDR3 protein is CASSLGSAGVVF. The CDR3 DNA reads as TGTGCCAGCAGCTTAGGCTCTGCGGGAGTAGTCTTC.

This clone has only one observation. CDR3 DNA sequence: TGTGCCAGCAGGGACCAACAGGTGGGCGAGCAGTACTTC. Translating gives CASRDQQVGEQYF. The V gene is TRBV2, the J gene TRBJ2-7; tentative D call: TRBD1 (5 bases). The CDR3 length is 13 residues. Trimming took off 6 bases at V and 6 bases at J, with 15 bases between the two ends. Germline-derived CDR1 and CDR2 are SNHLY and FYNNEI. The complete variable domain, with remaining parts taken from reference TRBV2 and TRBJ2-7, reads EPEVTQTPSHQVTQMGQEVILRCVPISNHLYFYWYRQILGQKVEFLVSFYNNEISEKSEIFDDQFSVERPDGSNFTLKIRSTKLEDSAMYFCASRDQQVGEQYFGPGTRLTVT.

This chain links TRBV6-5 with TRBJ1-1, with D maybe TRBD1 (5 bases). V was shortened by 8 bases and J by 11 bases, with 15 bases between the two germline ends. Germline V gene lookup returns CDR1 MNHEY and CDR2 SVGAGI. CDR3 length: 11 amino acids. In nucleotides, the CDR3 is TGTGCCAGCCTGGATGCCAGGGTCGCTTTCTTT. Amino acid sequence: CASLDARVAFF.

The CDR3 loop is CASRIGTAYGYTF. The CDR3 DNA reads as TGTGCCAGCCGAATCGGGACAGCTTATGGCTACACCTTC. The V call is TRBV28, the J call TRBJ1-2, with 7 nucleotides matching TRBD1. Per germline, CDR1 MDHEN and CDR2 SYDVKM. The V and J ends lost 8 bases and 5 bases, in that order; junction bases with no gene match: 8. The CDR3 spans 13 residues.